What follows describes a single TCR beta chain. This record comes from a study of blood T cell repertoires in COVID-19. Generated by immunoSEQ multiplex PCR, the TCRdb table keeps only in-frame clones and is missing some. The sample includes 100,000 to 150,000 clones, roughly 80% of them seen just once. Trimming removed 6 bases from V and 1 base from J; junction bases left unmatched: 6. CDR3 size: 15 residues. Per germline, CDR1 MNHEY and CDR2 SMNVEV (reference sequence). The sequenced sample consisted of peripheral blood. The chain couples TRBV27 to TRBJ2-7; 10 bases agree with TRBD1. The receptor comes from a man between 65 and 80 years old with acute or convalescent COVID-19. CDR3 loop: CASRRDRGRSYEQYF. The CDR3 DNA sequence: TGTGCCAGCAGGAGAGACAGGGGGCGATCCTACGAGCAGTACTTC.